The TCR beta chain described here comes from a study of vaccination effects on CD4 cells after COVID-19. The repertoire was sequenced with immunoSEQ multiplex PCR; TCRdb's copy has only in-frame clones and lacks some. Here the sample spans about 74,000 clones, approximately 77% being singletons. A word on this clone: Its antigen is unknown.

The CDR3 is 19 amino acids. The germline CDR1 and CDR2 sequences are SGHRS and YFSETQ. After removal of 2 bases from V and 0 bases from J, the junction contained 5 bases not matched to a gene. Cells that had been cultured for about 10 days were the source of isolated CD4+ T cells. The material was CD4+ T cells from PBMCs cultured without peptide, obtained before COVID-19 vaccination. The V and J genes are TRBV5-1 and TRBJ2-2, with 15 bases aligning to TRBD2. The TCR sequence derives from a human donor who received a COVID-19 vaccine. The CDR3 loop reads CASSFRTSGGGSNTGELFF. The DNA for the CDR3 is TGCGCCAGCAGCTTTAGGACTAGCGGGGGGGGATCGAACACCGGGGAGCTGTTTTTT.